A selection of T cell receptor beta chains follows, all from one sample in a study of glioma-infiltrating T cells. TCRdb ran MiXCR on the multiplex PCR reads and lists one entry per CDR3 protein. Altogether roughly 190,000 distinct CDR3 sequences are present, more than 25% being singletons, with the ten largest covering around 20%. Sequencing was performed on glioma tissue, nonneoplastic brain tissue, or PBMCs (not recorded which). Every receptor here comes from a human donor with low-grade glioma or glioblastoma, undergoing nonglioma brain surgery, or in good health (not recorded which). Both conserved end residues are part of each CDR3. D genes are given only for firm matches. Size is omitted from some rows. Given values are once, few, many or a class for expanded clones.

TGTGCCGGCAGTTCGGGGGGCGCTGACGAGCAGTACTTC CAGSSGGADEQYF TRBJ2-7 TRBV6-2/TRBV6-3 NA NA
TGTGCCAGCACCGGGACTAGTTGGACCGGGGAGCTGTTTTTT CASTGTSWTGELFF TRBJ2-2 TRBV12-3/TRBV12-4 TRBD2 few
TGTGCCAGCCGGGACAGGGGAGGAAGTGGCTACACCTTC CASRDRGGSGYTF TRBJ1-2 TRBV19 TRBD1 few
TGTGCCATCAGTGAGGAGGCAGGGGGGAACTATGGCTACACCTTC CAISEEAGGNYGYTF TRBJ1-2 TRBV10-3 TRBD1 few
TGTGACAGCAGCGCCTGGGACAGAGTGAACACTGAAGCTTTCTTT CDSSAWDRVNTEAFF TRBJ1-1 TRBV6-2/TRBV6-3 TRBD1 NA
TGTGCCAGCAGCTTGGGTGGATTCGCGTCCCAGTACTTC CASSLGGFASQYF TRBJ2-5 TRBV5-6 NA NA
TGCGCCAGCAGCCAAGAATGGGGACTAGCGGGGATTTACAATGAGCAGTTCTTC CASSQEWGLAGIYNEQFF TRBJ2-1 TRBV4-3 TRBD2 NA
TGTGCCAGCAGCCAAGGACTAGCGGTAAACACCGGGGAGCTGTTTTTT CASSQGLAVNTGELFF TRBJ2-2 TRBV3-1 TRBD2 once
TGTGCCAGCAGCTCGTCCCCTAGCGGGAGACGCTACGAGCAGTACTTC CASSSSPSGRRYEQYF TRBJ2-7 TRBV5-6 TRBD2 once
TGTGCCAGCAGCTTAGCACAGGGGGGGGACAATGAGCAGTTCTTC CASSLAQGGDNEQFF TRBJ2-1 TRBV7-2 NA many
TGTGCCACCAGCAGAGATTTGCTAGCGGGTGTATCTAATATGCAGTATTTT CATSRDLLAGVSNMQYF TRBJ2-3 TRBV15 TRBD2 NA
TGTGCCAGCAGTTTTGTTCCTAGTTCCTACAATGAGCAGTTCTTC CASSFVPSSYNEQFF TRBJ2-1 TRBV27 NA many
TGTGCCAGCAGTGATCTAAACCGGGGGCGGGGTGATCAGCCCCAGCATTTT CASSDLNRGRGDQPQHF TRBJ1-5 TRBV2 NA few
TGCAGTGCTAAGGCCGGAACTAGCGGCTCCTGCGAGCAGTACTTC CSAKAGTSGSCEQYF TRBJ2-7 TRBV20-1 TRBD2 NA
TGTGCCAGCAGTTACTCCCTCTACGGCGAGCAGTACTTC CASSYSLYGEQYF TRBJ2-7 TRBV6-2/TRBV6-3 NA many
TGTGCCAGCAGTTACGGCAGAGAGACCCAGTACTTC CASSYGRETQYF TRBJ2-5 TRBV6-2/TRBV6-3 NA many
TGTGCCAGCAGCTCACAGGGTTTACCCTACGAGCAGTACTTC CASSSQGLPYEQYF TRBJ2-7 TRBV7-2 NA many
TGTGCCAGCAGTTATCTGGCGGGGGTCACTGAAGCTTTCTTT CASSYLAGVTEAFF TRBJ1-1 TRBV6-1 NA NA
TGTGCCAGCAGTCCCGGGACTAGCGACTACGAGCAGTACTTC CASSPGTSDYEQYF TRBJ2-7 TRBV6-2/TRBV6-3 TRBD2 once
TGTGCCAGCAGCTTGGACTTATTCGGGCCAGATACGCAGTATTTT CASSLDLFGPDTQYF TRBJ2-3 TRBV7-6 NA many
TGCGCCAGCAGCCAAGTGAGGGGGACGGGACAGGGCGGCCAGCCCCAGCATTTT CASSQVRGTGQGGQPQHF TRBJ1-5 TRBV4-1 TRBD1 few
TGTGCCAGCAGCTCGATGACTAGCGGGGGCTACGAGCAGTACTTC CASSSMTSGGYEQYF TRBJ2-7 TRBV5-4 TRBD2 many
TGCAGTGCTAGAGATGGGACTGAGTATGGCTACACCTTC CSARDGTEYGYTF TRBJ1-2 TRBV20-1 NA many
TGTGCCAGCAGCGTCCAGGTTAGCTACAATGAGCAGTTCTTC CASSVQVSYNEQFF TRBJ2-1 TRBV9 NA NA
TGTGTCAGCAGTCAACGAATCTACGAGCAGTACTTC CVSSQRIYEQYF TRBJ2-7 TRBV12-3/TRBV12-4 NA NA
TGTGCCAGCAGCCCCCCAGGCTTCAGCTCTGGAAACACCATATATTTT CASSPPGFSSGNTIYF TRBJ1-3 TRBV7-9 NA few
TGTGCCAGTAGTATGGGGACAGGGGAATACAATGAGCAGTTCTTC CASSMGTGEYNEQFF TRBJ2-1 TRBV19 TRBD1 few
TGTGCCATCAGTGGCCAGGGGTCGGATTCACCCCTCCACTTT CAISGQGSDSPLHF TRBJ1-6 TRBV10-3 NA NA
TGTGCCAGCAGTTTTGAAATGAGTCAGGCCCAGCATTTT CASSFEMSQAQHF TRBJ1-5 TRBV28 NA many
TGTGCCAGCAGTTGGAGGCTAGCGGGATACAATGAGCAGTTCTTC CASSWRLAGYNEQFF TRBJ2-1 TRBV19 TRBD2 NA
TGCAGTGCCTGGAGGCAGGGGGCTGTTAATTCACCCCTCCACTTT CSAWRQGAVNSPLHF TRBJ1-6 TRBV20-1 TRBD1 many
TGTGCCACAGGCAGAGAGACATCTTATGGCTACACCTTC CATGRETSYGYTF TRBJ1-2 TRBV2 NA many
TGCAGTGCCATGGAAGATGTGGAGCAGTACTTC CSAMEDVEQYF TRBJ2-7 TRBV20-1 NA many
TGCAGCGTTGAAGAAGAAGGGTATCAAGAGACCCAGTACTTC CSVEEEGYQETQYF TRBJ2-5 TRBV29-1 NA NA
TGTGCCAGCAGTTACCAGGGGGAGGGCCGGTACGAGCAGTACTTC CASSYQGEGRYEQYF TRBJ2-7 TRBV6-2/TRBV6-3 NA many
TGTGCCAGCAGCATGAATGGGGGGCTCTATGGCTACACCTTC CASSMNGGLYGYTF TRBJ1-2 TRBV27 NA NA
TGTGCCAGCAGTTATTTTCGGGAGGATATAAACACCGAAGCTTTCTTT CASSYFREDINTEAFF TRBJ1-1 TRBV6-2/TRBV6-3 NA NA
TGTGCTAGTGGTCTGTGGACGGCCTATAGCAATCAGCCCCAGAATTTT CASGLWTAYSNQPQNF TRBJ1-5 TRBV12-5 NA NA
TGCAGTGCTAGGGGGACTAGCGGTCCCTACGAGCAGTACTTC CSARGTSGPYEQYF TRBJ2-7 TRBV20-1 TRBD2 NA
TGTGCCAGCAGTCTCCGGATTGAAAGCTCCTACGAGCAGTACTTC CASSLRIESSYEQYF TRBJ2-7 TRBV6-2/TRBV6-3 NA many
TGTGCCATCAGTGAGAAAGGGAGTCGGGAGACCCAGTACTTC CAISEKGSRETQYF TRBJ2-5 TRBV10-3 NA NA
TGTGCCAGCAGTTTAGGAAGCGGGAGGGAACGCTACGAGCAGTACTTC CASSLGSGRERYEQYF TRBJ2-7 TRBV27 TRBD2 many
TGTGCCATCCACGGACAGACTTATTCCCACGAGCAGTACTTC CAIHGQTYSHEQYF TRBJ2-7 TRBV6-4 NA NA
TGTGCTAGTGGTTTAGAGGGCAACCACGAGCAGTACTTC CASGLEGNHEQYF TRBJ2-7 TRBV12-5 NA NA
TGTGCCAGCAGCTCAGCGACTGCTCGAACGGACTATGGATACACCTTC CASSSATARTDYGYTF TRBJ1-2 TRBV7-9 NA NA
TGTGCCAGCAGCTTGGGGAGGGCCCAAGAGACCCAGTACTTC CASSLGRAQETQYF TRBJ2-5 TRBV5-4 NA few
TGCGCCAGCAGTCCGGTCCGGGGTGATGGCTACACCTTC CASSPVRGDGYTF TRBJ1-2 TRBV5-1 NA many
TGTGCCAGCAGCCGGGCGGAAAGCGTGCACACCGGGGAGCTGTTTTTT CASSRAESVHTGELFF TRBJ2-2 TRBV7-2 NA NA
TGTGCCAGCAGTTTATGGGACCAGGGCGAGCAGTACTTC CASSLWDQGEQYF TRBJ2-7 TRBV27 NA many
TGTGCCACCAAGGTAGCCTATGGCTACACCTTC CATKVAYGYTF TRBJ1-2 TRBV24-1 NA many
TGTGCCAGTAACCACGGGACAGGCAATCAGCCCCAGCATTTT CASNHGTGNQPQHF TRBJ1-5 TRBV19 TRBD1 many
TGTGCCAGCAGTCCGGGGGGGGGGTCGACAGATACGCAGTATTTT CASSPGGGSTDTQYF TRBJ2-3 TRBV28 TRBD2 many